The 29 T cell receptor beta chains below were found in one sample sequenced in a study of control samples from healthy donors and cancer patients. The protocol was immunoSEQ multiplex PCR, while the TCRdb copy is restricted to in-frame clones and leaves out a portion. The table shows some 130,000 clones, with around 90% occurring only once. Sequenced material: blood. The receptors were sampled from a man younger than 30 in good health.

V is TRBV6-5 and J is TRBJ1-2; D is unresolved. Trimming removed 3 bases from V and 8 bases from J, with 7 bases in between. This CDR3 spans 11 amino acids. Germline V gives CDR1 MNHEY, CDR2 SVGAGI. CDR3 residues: CASSYDRGYTF. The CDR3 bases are TGTGCCAGCAGTTATGATCGCGGCTACACCTTC.

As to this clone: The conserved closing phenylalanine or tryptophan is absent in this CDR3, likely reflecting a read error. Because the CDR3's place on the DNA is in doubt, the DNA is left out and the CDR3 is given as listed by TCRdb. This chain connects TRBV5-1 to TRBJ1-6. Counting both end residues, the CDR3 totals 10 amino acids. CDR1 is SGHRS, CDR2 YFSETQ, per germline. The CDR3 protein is CASSFGTRLL.

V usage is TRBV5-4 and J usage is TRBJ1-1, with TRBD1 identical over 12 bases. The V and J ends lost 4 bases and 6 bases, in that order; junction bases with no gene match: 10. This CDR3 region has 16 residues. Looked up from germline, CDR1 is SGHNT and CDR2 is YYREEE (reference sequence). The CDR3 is CASSPEPGQGASEAFF. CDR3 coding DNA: TGTGCCAGCAGCCCGGAACCGGGACAGGGGGCTTCTGAAGCTTTCTTT.

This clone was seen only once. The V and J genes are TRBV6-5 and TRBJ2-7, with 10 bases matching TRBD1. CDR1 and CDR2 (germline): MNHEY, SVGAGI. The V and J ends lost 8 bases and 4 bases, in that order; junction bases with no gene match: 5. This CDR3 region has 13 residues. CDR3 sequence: CASRGTGEYEQYF. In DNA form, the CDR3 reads TGTGCCAGCCGAGGGACAGGGGAATACGAGCAGTACTTC.

CDR3 nucleotide sequence: TGTGCCAGCGCAAAGGGGACAGCGGCTCGAGGGAATTACGAGCAGTACTTC. Translated, it gives CASAKGTAARGNYEQYF. The chain is built from TRBV11-3 and TRBJ2-7, with 7 bases lining up with TRBD1. Germline lookup yields CDR1 SGHNT and CDR2 YENEEA. Trimming at V came to 8 bases and at J to 4 bases, leaving 20 bases not matched to a gene. CDR3 length: 17 amino acids.

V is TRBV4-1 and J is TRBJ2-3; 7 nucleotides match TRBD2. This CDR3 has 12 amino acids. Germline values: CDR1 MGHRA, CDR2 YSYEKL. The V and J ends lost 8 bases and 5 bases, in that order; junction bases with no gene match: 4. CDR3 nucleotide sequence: TGCGCCAGCGGGACTATGAGAGATACGCAGTATTTT. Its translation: CASGTMRDTQYF.

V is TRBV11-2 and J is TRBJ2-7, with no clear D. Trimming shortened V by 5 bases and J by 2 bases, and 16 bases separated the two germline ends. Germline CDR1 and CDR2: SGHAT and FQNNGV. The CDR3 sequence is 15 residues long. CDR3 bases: TGTGCCAGCAGCGCCTCCGGGCCCATCCCCTACGAGCAGTACTTC. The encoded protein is CASSASGPIPYEQYF.

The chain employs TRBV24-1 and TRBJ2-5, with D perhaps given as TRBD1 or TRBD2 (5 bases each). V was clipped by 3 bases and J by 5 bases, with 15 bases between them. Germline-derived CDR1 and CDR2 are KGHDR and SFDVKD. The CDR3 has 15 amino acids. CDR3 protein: CATSDAGTSGETQYF. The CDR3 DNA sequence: TGTGCCACCAGTGATGCCGGGACCTCAGGGGAGACCCAGTACTTC.

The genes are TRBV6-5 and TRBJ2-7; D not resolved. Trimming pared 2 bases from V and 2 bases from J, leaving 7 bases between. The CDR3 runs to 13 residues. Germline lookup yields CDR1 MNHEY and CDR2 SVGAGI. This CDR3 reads CASSYKAPYEQYF. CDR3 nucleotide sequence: TGTGCCAGCAGTTACAAAGCGCCCTACGAGCAGTACTTC.

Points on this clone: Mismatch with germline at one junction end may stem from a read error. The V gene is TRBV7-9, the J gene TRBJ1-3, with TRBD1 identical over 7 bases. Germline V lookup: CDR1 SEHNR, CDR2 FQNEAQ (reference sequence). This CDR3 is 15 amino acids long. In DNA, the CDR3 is TGTGCCGGCAGCTTATTGGGACAGCAAGGAAACACCATATATTTT. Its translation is CAGSLLGQQGNTIYF.

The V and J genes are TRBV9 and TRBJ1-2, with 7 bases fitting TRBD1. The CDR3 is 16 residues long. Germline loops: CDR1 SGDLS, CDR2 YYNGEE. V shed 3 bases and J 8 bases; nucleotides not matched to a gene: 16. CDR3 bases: TGTGCCAGCAGCGGGTCGCGACAGGGACGATACTTCGGCTACACCTTC. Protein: CASSGSRQGRYFGYTF.

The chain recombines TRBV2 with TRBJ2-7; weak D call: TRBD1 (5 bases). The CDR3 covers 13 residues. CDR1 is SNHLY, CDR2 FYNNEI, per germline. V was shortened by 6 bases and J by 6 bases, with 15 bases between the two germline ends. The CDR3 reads CASRGPLLLEQYF. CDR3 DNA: TGTGCCAGCAGGGGGCCCCTACTGCTCGAGCAGTACTTC.

The CDR3 here is CASSDNRVVDEKLFF. CDR3 nucleotides: TGTGCCAGCAGTGATAACAGGGTGGTTGATGAAAAACTGTTTTTT. This rearrangement joins TRBV6-1 to TRBJ1-4, with D tentatively TRBD1 (6 bases). The germline V gene has CDR1 MNHNS and CDR2 SASEGT. Trimming cost V 3 bases and J 6 bases, with 14 bases left between them. CDR3 length equals 15 residues.

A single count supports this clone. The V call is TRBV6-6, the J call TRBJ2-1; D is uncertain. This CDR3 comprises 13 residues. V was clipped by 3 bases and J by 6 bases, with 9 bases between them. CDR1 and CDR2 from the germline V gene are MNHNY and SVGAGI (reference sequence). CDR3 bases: TGTGCCAGCAGTTATTCCGTCGGCAATGAGCAGTTCTTC. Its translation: CASSYSVGNEQFF.

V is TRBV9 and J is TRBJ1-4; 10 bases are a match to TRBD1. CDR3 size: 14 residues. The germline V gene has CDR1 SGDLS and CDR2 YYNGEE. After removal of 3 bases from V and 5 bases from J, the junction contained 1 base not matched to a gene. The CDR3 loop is CASSGTGGNEKLFF. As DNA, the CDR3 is TGTGCCAGCAGCGGGACAGGGGGGAATGAAAAACTGTTTTTT. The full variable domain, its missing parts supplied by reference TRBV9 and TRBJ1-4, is DSGVTQTPKHLITATGQRVTLRCSPRSGDLSVYWYQQSLDQGLQFLIQYYNGEERAKGNILERFSAQQFPDLHSELNLSSLELGDSALYFCASSGTGGNEKLFFGSGTQLSVL.

This CDR3 is CASSPRDRGLYEQYF. Here the CDR3 DNA reads TGTGCCAGCAGCCCTCGGGACAGGGGGCTTTACGAGCAGTACTTC. This chain links TRBV7-2 with TRBJ2-7; 12 bases match TRBD1. Germline lookup yields CDR1 SGHTA and CDR2 FQGNSA. CDR3 size: 15 residues. Trimming at V came to 5 bases and at J to 4 bases, leaving 6 bases not matched to a gene.

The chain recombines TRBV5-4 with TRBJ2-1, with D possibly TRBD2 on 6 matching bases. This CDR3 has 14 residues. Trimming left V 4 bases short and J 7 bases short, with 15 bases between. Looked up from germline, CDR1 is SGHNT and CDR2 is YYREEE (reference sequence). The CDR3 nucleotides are TGTGCCAGCAGCCCGGAGGGAGTTTGGAATGAGCAGTTCTTC. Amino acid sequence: CASSPEGVWNEQFF.

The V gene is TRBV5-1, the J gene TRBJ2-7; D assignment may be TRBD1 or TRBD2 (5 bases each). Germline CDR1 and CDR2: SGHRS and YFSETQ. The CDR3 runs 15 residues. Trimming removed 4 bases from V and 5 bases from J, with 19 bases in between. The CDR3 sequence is CASSLEVGRADEQYF. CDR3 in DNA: TGCGCCAGCAGCCTGGAGGTTGGCAGGGCGGACGAGCAGTACTTC.

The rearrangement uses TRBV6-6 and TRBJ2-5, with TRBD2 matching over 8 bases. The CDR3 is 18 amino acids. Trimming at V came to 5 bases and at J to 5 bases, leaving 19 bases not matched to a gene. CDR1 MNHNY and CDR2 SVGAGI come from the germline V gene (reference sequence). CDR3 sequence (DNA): TGTGCCAGCAGTCTAAGCGGGGGAGCGTCGAGCGGAGGGGAGACCCAGTACTTC. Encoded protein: CASSLSGGASSGGETQYF.

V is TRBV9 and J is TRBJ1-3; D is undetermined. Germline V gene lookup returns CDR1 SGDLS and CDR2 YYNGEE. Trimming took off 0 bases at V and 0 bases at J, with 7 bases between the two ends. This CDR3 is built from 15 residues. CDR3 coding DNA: TGTGCCAGCAGCGTAGGGCAGACCTCTGGAAACACCATATATTTT. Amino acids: CASSVGQTSGNTIYF.

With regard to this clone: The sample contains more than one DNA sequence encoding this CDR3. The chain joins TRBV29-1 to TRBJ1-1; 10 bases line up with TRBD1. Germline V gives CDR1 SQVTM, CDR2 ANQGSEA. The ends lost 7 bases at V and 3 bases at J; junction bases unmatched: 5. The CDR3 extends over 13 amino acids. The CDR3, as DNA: TGCAGCGCCCGACAGGGGGCGGACACTGAAGCTTTCTTT. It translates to CSARQGADTEAFF.

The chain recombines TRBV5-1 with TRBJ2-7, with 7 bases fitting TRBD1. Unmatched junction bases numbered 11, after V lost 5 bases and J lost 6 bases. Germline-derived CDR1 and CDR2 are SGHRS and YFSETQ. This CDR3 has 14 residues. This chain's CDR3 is CASRPTGFSGEQYF. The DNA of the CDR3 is TGCGCCAGCAGACCGACAGGGTTTTCGGGCGAGCAGTACTTC.

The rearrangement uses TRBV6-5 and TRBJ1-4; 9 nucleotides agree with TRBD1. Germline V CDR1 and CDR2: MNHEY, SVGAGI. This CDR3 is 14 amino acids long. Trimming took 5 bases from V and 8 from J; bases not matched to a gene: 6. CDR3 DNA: TGTGCCAGCAGTCCGACAGGGGGACGCGAAAAACTGTTTTTT. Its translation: CASSPTGGREKLFF.

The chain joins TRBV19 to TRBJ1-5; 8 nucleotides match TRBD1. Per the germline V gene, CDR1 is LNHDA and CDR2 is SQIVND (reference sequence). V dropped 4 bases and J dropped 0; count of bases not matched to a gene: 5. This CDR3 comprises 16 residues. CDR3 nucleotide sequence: TGTGCCAGTAGTACCAATCAGGGGGCTAGCAATCAGCCCCAGCATTTT. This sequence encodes CASSTNQGASNQPQHF.

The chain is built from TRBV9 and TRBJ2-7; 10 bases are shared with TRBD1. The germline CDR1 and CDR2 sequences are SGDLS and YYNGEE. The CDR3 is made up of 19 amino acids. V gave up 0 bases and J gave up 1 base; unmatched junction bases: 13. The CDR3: CASSVALRGTGVRSYEQYF. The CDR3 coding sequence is TGTGCCAGCAGCGTAGCTCTTAGAGGGACAGGGGTTCGGTCCTACGAGCAGTACTTC.

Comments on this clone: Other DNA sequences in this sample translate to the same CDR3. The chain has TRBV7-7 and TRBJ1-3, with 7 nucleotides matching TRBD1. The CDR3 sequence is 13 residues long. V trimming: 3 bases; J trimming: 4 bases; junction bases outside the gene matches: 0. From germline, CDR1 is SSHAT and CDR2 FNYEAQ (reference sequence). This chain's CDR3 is CASSLDRGNTIYF. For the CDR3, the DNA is TGTGCCAGCAGCTTGGACAGGGGAAACACCATATATTTT.

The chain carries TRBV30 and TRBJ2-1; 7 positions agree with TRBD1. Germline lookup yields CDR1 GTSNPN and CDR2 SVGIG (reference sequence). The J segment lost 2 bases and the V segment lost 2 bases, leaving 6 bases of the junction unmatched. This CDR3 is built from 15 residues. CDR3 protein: CAWSQQGDTYNEQFF. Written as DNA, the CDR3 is TGTGCCTGGAGTCAGCAGGGGGATACCTACAATGAGCAGTTCTTC.

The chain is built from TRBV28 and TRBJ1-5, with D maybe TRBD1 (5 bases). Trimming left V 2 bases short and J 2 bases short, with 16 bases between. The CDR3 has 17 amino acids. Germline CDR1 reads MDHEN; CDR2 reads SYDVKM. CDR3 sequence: CASSLNGVRAGNQPQHF. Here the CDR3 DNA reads TGTGCCAGCAGTTTAAATGGCGTCAGGGCGGGCAATCAGCCCCAGCATTTT. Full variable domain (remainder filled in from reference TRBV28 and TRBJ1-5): DVKVTQSSRYLVKRTGEKVFLECVQDMDHENMFWYRQDPGLGLRLIYFSYDVKMKEKGDIPEGYSVSREKKERFSLILESASTNQTSMYLCASSLNGVRAGNQPQHFGDGTRLSIL.

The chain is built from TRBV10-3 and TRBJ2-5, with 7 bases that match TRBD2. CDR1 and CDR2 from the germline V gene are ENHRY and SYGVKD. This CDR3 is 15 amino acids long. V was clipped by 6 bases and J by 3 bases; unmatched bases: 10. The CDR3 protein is CAISRSGSLKETQYF. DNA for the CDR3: TGTGCCATCAGCCGTAGCGGGTCTCTGAAAGAGACCCAGTACTTC.